This T cell receptor beta chain was retrieved from a study of cytotoxic CD8 clonotypes in ibrutinib-treated CLL. Study-wide points: Once treatment began, public clonotypes, which were uncommon, contracted or stayed stable. Baseline values of clonality outstripped age-matched healthy donors and followed circulating CD8+ T-cell counts.

This clone was seen a single time. The antigen is not known. Sequenced by immunoSEQ multiplex PCR; TCRdb stores in-frame clones only, minus some. Among 150,000 to 200,000 clones listed, approximately 91% were seen once. The clonotype originates from a human donor with chronic lymphocytic leukemia. The sequences come from PBMCs, collected at disease progression, from a patient treated with ibrutinib.

Here the CDR3 reads CASSLTGASSYEQYF. DNA of the CDR3: TGCGCCAGCAGCTTAACAGGGGCCTCCTCCTACGAGCAGTACTTC. V and J are TRBV5-1 and TRBJ2-7, with 7 bases fitting TRBD1. Trimming took 2 bases from V and 0 from J; bases not matched to a gene: 5. The CDR3 consists of 15 residues. Germline loops: CDR1 SGHRS, CDR2 YFSETQ.